This TCR beta chain was profiled in a study of CD8 T cells in Susac syndrome (dated by TCRdb to about 2019). In the study overall: The study used repertoire sequencing to test whether antigen drove CD8+ T cell activation and differentiation in Susac syndrome. The study compared CD8+ T cell repertoire clonality among about a dozen healthy donors, roughly 14 Susac syndrome patients and some 16 multiple sclerosis patients.

Peripheral blood CD8+ and CD4+ T cells from healthy donors, Susac syndrome patients and multiple sclerosis patients were profiled by high-throughput TCR beta sequencing. The healthy donors served as controls matched for age and sex. CD8+ TEMRA cells were enriched by FACS, while bulk CD8+ and CD4+ T cells were purified by magnetic negative isolation. Blood was collected in EDTA tubes and processed within 24 hours, with PBMCs isolated through density gradient centrifugation. PBMCs intended for TCR sequencing were cryopreserved in liquid nitrogen and were subsequently thawed in a 37 degrees C water bath. Purity of sorted or isolated CD4+, CD8+ and CD8+ TEMRA cells was at least 90%. The CDR3 numbers 17 residues from cysteine through phenylalanine. Here the CDR3 DNA is all that survives: 51 bases in frame from base 1. V is cut back by 4 bases and J by 5 bases, with 13 bases in the junction unmatched. Comments on this clonotype: The clone's antigen remains unknown. The record has no base qualities; no much larger clone is one base away.

General study outcomes and caveats: The number of individuals in the TCR sequencing and HLA analysis was recognized as being relatively small.

RNA was extracted using the RNeasy kit, and about 0.45 to 1 microgram was reverse transcribed with random hexamers. TCR beta CDR3 regions were amplified with the immunoSEQ multiplex PCR assay covering 54 Vbeta and 13 Jbeta segments. PCR amplification bias was corrected using a synthetic template baseline for primer optimization and computational correction. From the authors' description of their analysis: Reads were annotated to V, D and J genes according to IMGT and were analyzed with immunoSEQ Analyzer, with only productive sequences retained. Clonality was calculated as one minus the Shannon entropy normalized by log2 of the number of productive unique sequences. For each patient and control, public and private clones were evaluated among the 100 most prevalent clones. Clones were defined as Susac-specific when absent from the healthy and MS cohorts, from fewer than 1,200 published viral clones and from other ImmuneACCESS disease sequences. Using fastp trimming at Q25 and MiXCR clonotype assembly, TCRdb reanalyzed the public sequencing data and kept in-frame beta chains. Rows are combined by CDR3 protein, so each entry shows the most common genes and DNA. The V and J calls shown here were made by TCRdb, not taken from the authors' results. This sample holds about 21,000 distinct CDR3 sequences; approximately 93% were observed only once. The ten biggest clones cover roughly 0.28% of the sample.

The chain links TRBV12-3 or TRBV12-4 with TRBJ2-5, and 10 junction bases match TRBD2. The sequence was obtained from a human donor in good health. The specimen was CD8+ T cells from PBMCs. The DNA sequence is TGTGCCAGCAGTTCCCCCAGTAGCGGGGGGCCTCGGGAGACCCAGTACTTC. It translates to CASSSPSSGGPRETQYF.